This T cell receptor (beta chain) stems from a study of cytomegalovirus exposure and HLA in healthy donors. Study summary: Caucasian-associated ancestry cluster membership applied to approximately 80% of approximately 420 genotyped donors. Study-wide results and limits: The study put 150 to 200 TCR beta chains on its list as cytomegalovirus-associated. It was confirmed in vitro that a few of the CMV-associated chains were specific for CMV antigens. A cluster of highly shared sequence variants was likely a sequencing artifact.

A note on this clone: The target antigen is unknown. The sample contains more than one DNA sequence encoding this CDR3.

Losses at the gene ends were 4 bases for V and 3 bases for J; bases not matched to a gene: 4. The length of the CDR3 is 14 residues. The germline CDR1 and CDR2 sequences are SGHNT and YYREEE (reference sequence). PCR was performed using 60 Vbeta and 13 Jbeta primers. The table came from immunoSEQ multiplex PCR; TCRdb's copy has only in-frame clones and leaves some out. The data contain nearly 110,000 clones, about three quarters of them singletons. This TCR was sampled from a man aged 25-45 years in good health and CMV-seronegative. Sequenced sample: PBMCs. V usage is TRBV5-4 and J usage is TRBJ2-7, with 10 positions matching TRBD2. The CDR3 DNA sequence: TGTGCCAGCAGCCTAGCGGGAGATGGCTACGAGCAGTACTTC. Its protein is CASSLAGDGYEQYF.